This T cell receptor (beta chain) is from a study of OX40 agonist ivuxolimab in advanced cancers. Points on this clone: Its antigen is still unknown. The junction shows a germline mismatch at one end, possibly a read error.

TCRdb's copy holds only in-frame clones and misses some; the assay was immunoSEQ multiplex PCR. The table includes around 30,000 clones, 82% detected once. Germline-derived CDR1 and CDR2 are DFQATT and SNEGSKA (reference sequence). This CDR3 is built from 11 residues. Study results and limitations: Expanded peripheral T-cell antigen specificity went undetermined. Clonal expansion from baseline to week 6 occurred in both CD4+ and CD8+ T cells.

The starting material was CD4+ or CD8+ T cells sorted from blood, obtained in a trial of the OX40 agonist ivuxolimab. The genes are TRBV20-1 and TRBJ1-2, with 7 bases lining up with TRBD1. This receptor was taken from an adult with an advanced solid tumor such as melanoma, head and neck, liver or kidney cancer. The CDR3 reads CSARDWGQSHF. For the CDR3, the DNA is TGCAGTGCTAGAGATTGGGGACAGTCTCACTTC.